The 23 T cell receptor beta chains listed next were all sequenced from one sample in a study of blood T cell repertoires in COVID-19. Using immunoSEQ multiplex PCR, the repertoire was profiled, and TCRdb retains in-frame clones only, with some absent. The profile covers 150,000 to 200,000 clones, with 70% to 90% appearing a single time and 7% to 10% taken by the ten largest. The sample consisted of peripheral blood. These receptor sequences come from a middle-aged man with active or convalescent COVID-19.

This rearrangement joins TRBV5-4 to TRBJ2-1; D possibly corresponds to TRBD2 (5 bases). Looked up from germline, CDR1 is SGHNT and CDR2 is YYREEE (reference sequence). Trimming stripped 4 bases from V and 8 bases from J, with 16 bases between. The CDR3 contains 14 residues. The CDR3 bases are TGTGCCAGCAGCGCCCCGGGGTTTTTAGATGAGCAGTTCTTC. It specifies CASSAPGFLDEQFF.

The genes are TRBV7-3 and TRBJ2-1; tentative D call: TRBD2 (6 bases). The germline V gene encodes CDR1 SGHTA and CDR2 FQGTGA. The CDR3 consists of 16 residues. Trimming took off 1 base at V and 3 bases at J, with 13 bases between the two ends. This CDR3 reads CASSLIAGSGYNEQFF. In DNA form, the CDR3 reads TGTGCCAGCAGCTTAATCGCGGGATCCGGCTACAATGAGCAGTTCTTC.

Concerning this clone: The same CDR3 is also encoded by other DNA sequences in this sample. The chain employs TRBV19 and TRBJ2-7; D not resolved. Trimming shortened V by 1 base and J by 0 bases, and 7 bases separated the two germline ends. The CDR3 spans 14 residues. Germline CDR1 LNHDA, CDR2 SQIVND (reference sequence). CDR3 protein: CASSIGQDSYEQYF. The CDR3 DNA is TGTGCCAGTAGTATAGGCCAGGACTCCTACGAGCAGTACTTC.

The rearrangement links TRBV30 to TRBJ1-6; D is uncertain. Per germline, CDR1 GTSNPN and CDR2 SVGIG (reference sequence). Trimming shortened V by 1 base and J by 5 bases, and 6 bases separated the two germline ends. The CDR3 runs to 13 residues. The CDR3 DNA reads as TGTGCCTGGAGTGAACAGAATAATTCACCCCTCCACTTT. Encoded protein: CAWSEQNNSPLHF. Drawing the rest from reference TRBV30 and TRBJ1-6, the complete variable domain is SQTIHQWPATLVQPVGSPLSLECTVEGTSNPNLYWYRQAAGRGLQLLFYSVGIGQISSEVPQNLSASRPQDRQFILSSKKLLLSDSGFYLCAWSEQNNSPLHFGNGTRLTVT.

The chain joins TRBV25-1 to TRBJ2-1; D unresolved. CDR3 size: 15 residues. V lost 6 bases, J lost 0 bases, and 12 bases lay in between. The germline gives CDR1 MGHDK, CDR2 SYGVNS. The CDR3 DNA follows: TGTGCCAGCAGAGAAACGATCAGCTCCTACAATGAGCAGTTCTTC. Encoded protein: CASRETISSYNEQFF.

The chain couples TRBV30 to TRBJ1-5, with D uncertain. The V end lost 2 bases, the J end lost 4 bases, and 15 bases lay between the germline ends. The CDR3 has 15 amino acids. Germline values: CDR1 GTSNPN, CDR2 SVGIG (reference sequence). The DNA for the CDR3 is TGTGCCTGGAGTACACCAACGGGTGGGAATCAGCCCCAGCATTTT. Residues: CAWSTPTGGNQPQHF.

CDR3 sequence: CASQTTSAEQFF. CDR3 coding DNA: TGTGCCAGTCAAACAACTAGCGCTGAGCAGTTCTTC. The chain employs TRBV19 and TRBJ2-1, with 7 bases aligning to TRBD2. Trimming at V came to 8 bases and at J to 9 bases, leaving 7 bases not matched to a gene. CDR3 length: 12 amino acids. Germline V gene sequence: CDR1 LNHDA, CDR2 SQIVND (reference sequence).

The J gene is TRBJ1-2, the V gene TRBV28, with TRBD1 matching over 8 bases. V was clipped by 4 bases and J by 7 bases; unmatched bases: 11. Germline CDR1 reads MDHEN; CDR2 reads SYDVKM. CDR3 length equals 15 residues. CDR3 bases: TGTGCCAGCAGTTCGATACAGACAGGGGCTGGTGGCTACACCTTC. It translates to CASSSIQTGAGGYTF.

The V call is TRBV5-4, the J call TRBJ2-2; 8 bases map to TRBD2. The CDR3 loop spans 16 amino acids. The V and J ends lost 4 bases and 1 base, in that order; junction bases with no gene match: 6. Per the germline V gene, CDR1 is SGHNT and CDR2 is YYREEE (reference sequence). As DNA, the CDR3 is TGTGCCAGCAGCCCACCGGGACTAGTGAACACCGGGGAGCTGTTTTTT. This gives the protein CASSPPGLVNTGELFF.

The J gene is TRBJ2-1, the V gene TRBV14, with TRBD1 matching 9 bases. The CDR3 extends over 17 amino acids. V shed 4 bases and J 3 bases; nucleotides not matched to a gene: 10. Germline-derived CDR1 and CDR2 are SGHDN and FVKESK. CDR3 nucleotides: TGTGCCAGCAGCCTCCTCCCGGGACAGGGCAACTACAATGAGCAGTTCTTC. Its translation: CASSLLPGQGNYNEQFF.

The rearrangement links TRBV6-5 to TRBJ1-6; TRBD1 agrees at 10 bases. Germline CDR1 reads MNHEY; CDR2 reads SVGAGI. V lost 6 bases to trimming and J lost 8 bases; unmatched junction nucleotides: 7. There are 15 residues in the CDR3. The CDR3 here is CASRPDRGRDSPLHF. The CDR3 DNA sequence: TGTGCCAGCAGACCCGACAGGGGGCGAGATTCACCCCTCCACTTT.

This CDR3 reads CASSSSGTGGYEQYF. For the CDR3, the DNA is TGCGCCAGCAGCTCCTCCGGGACAGGGGGCTACGAGCAGTACTTC. This sequence joins TRBV5-1 and TRBJ2-7, with 11 bases matching TRBD1. After removal of 3 bases from V and 3 bases from J, the junction contained 5 bases not matched to a gene. Looked up from germline, CDR1 is SGHRS and CDR2 is YFSETQ. This CDR3 has 15 amino acids.

This clone turned up a few times. J is TRBJ1-2 and V is TRBV29-1, with D hard to call. V was pared by 7 bases and J by 10 bases, with 16 bases between. The CDR3 spans 11 residues. Germline assignment: CDR1 SQVTM and CDR2 ANQGSEA. The CDR3 coding sequence is TGCAGCGCCTTAGTAGCGCAGGTCTACACCTTC. Protein product: CSALVAQVYTF. Filled out from reference TRBV29-1 and TRBJ1-2, the complete variable domain reads SAVISQKPSRDICQRGTSLTIQCQVDSQVTMMFWYRQQPGQSLTLIATANQGSEATYESGFVIDKFPISRPNLTFSTLTVSNMSPEDSSIYLCSALVAQVYTFGSGTRLTVV.

V is TRBV29-1 and J is TRBJ2-5; TRBD1 is a possible D gene (5 bases). Germline V CDR1 and CDR2: SQVTM, ANQGSEA. CDR3 length equals 12 residues. The V and J ends lost 4 bases and 1 base respectively, with 7 bases between them. CDR3 sequence: CSVGRAQETQYF. The CDR3 DNA is TGCAGCGTTGGCAGGGCCCAAGAGACCCAGTACTTC. The variable domain in full, with the rest retrieved from reference TRBV29-1 and TRBJ2-5, is SAVISQKPSRDICQRGTSLTIQCQVDSQVTMMFWYRQQPGQSLTLIATANQGSEATYESGFVIDKFPISRPNLTFSTLTVSNMSPEDSSIYLCSVGRAQETQYFGPGTRLLVL.

The CDR3: CASSGRDSSNTQYF. CDR3 bases: TGTGCCAGCAGCGGCCGGGATTCCTCGAATACGCAGTATTTT. The chain is built from TRBV9 and TRBJ2-3; the D gene is possibly TRBD2 (5 bases). Trimming removed 3 bases at V and 7 bases at J, with 15 bases between. This CDR3 has 14 amino acids. Germline CDR1 reads SGDLS; CDR2 reads YYNGEE.

V gene TRBV3-1 (or the pseudogene TRBV3-2) combines with J gene TRBJ2-2, with 9 positions matching TRBD1. Losses at the gene ends were 1 base for V and 4 bases for J; bases not matched to a gene: 4. Germline assignment: CDR1 LGHDT and CDR2 YNNKEL (reference sequence). The CDR3 runs to 16 residues. For the CDR3, the DNA is TGTGCCAGCAGCCAAGGTGACAGGGGGAGCACCGGGGAGCTGTTTTTT. This translates into CASSQGDRGSTGELFF.

This chain joins TRBV7-3 and TRBJ1-4; 10 bases are a match to TRBD1. Germline-derived CDR1 and CDR2 are SGHTA and FQGTGA. This CDR3 is built from 15 residues. The V gene end was trimmed by 5 bases and the J gene end by 5 bases; junction bases not matched to a gene: 5. CDR3 in amino acids: CASSRTGGPNEKLFF. As DNA, the CDR3 is TGTGCCAGCAGCCGGACAGGGGGACCAAATGAAAAACTGTTTTTT.

This clone occurred a few times. The chain uses TRBV7-2 and TRBJ2-3; 9 bases align to TRBD2. This CDR3 region has 16 residues. Germline lookup yields CDR1 SGHTA and CDR2 FQGNSA. Unmatched junction bases numbered 7, after V lost 4 bases and J lost 2 bases. As DNA, the CDR3 is TGTGCCAGCAGCTATAATAGCGGGGGTTTCACAGATACGCAGTATTTT. Translation gives CASSYNSGGFTDTQYF.

J is TRBJ2-5 and V is TRBV6-5, with D unresolved. Germline CDR1 is MNHEY and CDR2 is SVGAGI. The ends were cut back, 7 bases at V and 5 bases at J, with 20 bases in the middle. CDR3 size: 15 residues. Written as DNA, the CDR3 is TGTGCCAGCATCAAAAGTGCGGCGACGTGGGAGACCCAGTACTTC. This encodes CASIKSAATWETQYF.

The J gene is TRBJ1-2, the V gene TRBV3-1 (or the pseudogene TRBV3-2); D perhaps matches TRBD1 (5 bases). CDR1 is LGHDT, CDR2 YNNKEL, per germline (reference sequence). This CDR3 comprises 15 residues. V lost 0 bases and J 8 bases, leaving 16 bases between the germline ends. The CDR3 DNA is TGTGCCAGCAGCCAAGAAGGCGGGGGAGGAAGAGGCTACACCTTC. Translated: CASSQEGGGGRGYTF.

The chain carries TRBV25-1 and TRBJ2-3, with 15 positions matching TRBD2. The V gene's germline CDR1 is MGHDK and CDR2 SYGVNS. The CDR3 is made up of 17 amino acids. Trimming at V came to 6 bases and at J to 1 base, leaving 5 bases not matched to a gene. The chain's CDR3 is CASRGTSGRRGTDTQYF. As DNA, the CDR3 is TGTGCCAGCAGGGGGACTAGCGGGAGGCGAGGCACAGATACGCAGTATTTT.

The J gene is TRBJ1-1, the V gene TRBV7-3; D perhaps matches TRBD1 (5 bases). Trimming left V 1 base short and J 1 base short, with 7 bases between. Germline values: CDR1 SGHTA, CDR2 FQGTGA. The CDR3 length is 14 residues. CDR3 sequence (DNA): TGTGCCAGCAGCTTAATGGGGGGGAACACTGAAGCTTTCTTT. It is translated as CASSLMGGNTEAFF.

The chain is built from TRBV19 and TRBJ1-5, with D tentatively TRBD1 (5 bases). The ends were cut back, 5 bases at V and 3 bases at J, with 17 bases in the middle. Germline CDR1 reads LNHDA; CDR2 reads SQIVND (reference sequence). The CDR3 is 16 amino acids. The CDR3 sequence: CASSDSSGTYNQPQHF. For the CDR3, the DNA is TGTGCCAGTAGTGATTCCTCCGGGACTTACAATCAGCCCCAGCATTTT.